This is a list of T cell receptor beta chains from one sample in a study of T-cell reconstitution after alpha-beta-depleted transplantation in children. Using its own MiXCR run on the PCR reads, TCRdb lists one record per CDR3 protein. Here the sample spans approximately 400,000 distinct CDR3 sequences, roughly 11% being singletons. The sample was PBMCs from the stem cell graft donor, taken from the stem cell graft. The source of these receptors is a human donor who donated a stem cell graft to a child with acute myeloid leukemia. The CDR3 runs from the conserved cysteine through the conserved F or W. A D gene is named only where the DNA matches it firmly. Size is stated for part of the rows, as once, few or many counts, or as a class when the clone is expanded.

j_call,v_call,clone_size,d_call,cdr3_aa,cdr3_nt
TRBJ2-3,TRBV5-1,few,NA,CASSKISTDTQYF,TGCGCCAGCAGCAAGATAAGCACAGATACGCAGTATTTT
TRBJ2-2,TRBV11-2,NA,NA,CASIPKRRLAVNTGELFF,TGTGCCAGCATACCAAAAAGGAGGTTAGCGGTGAACACCGGGGAGCTGTTTTTT
TRBJ2-1,TRBV7-9,NA,NA,CASSHKRGPNNEQFF,TGTGCCAGCAGTCATAAGAGAGGGCCCAACAATGAGCAGTTCTTC
TRBJ2-1,TRBV5-1,few,TRBD2,CASSWIAGVTYNEQFF,TGCGCCAGCAGCTGGATCGCGGGAGTCACCTACAATGAGCAGTTCTTC
TRBJ2-7,TRBV20-1,NA,NA,CSARLTDYEQYF,TGCAGTGCTAGACTGACAGATTACGAGCAGTACTTC
TRBJ2-3,TRBV15,few,TRBD2,CATSVSGGADTQYF,TGTGCCACCAGCGTTAGCGGGGGGGCAGATACGCAGTATTTT
TRBJ1-1,TRBV5-1,many,TRBD1,CASSGGQLNTEAFF,TGCGCCAGCAGCGGGGGACAGTTGAACACTGAAGCTTTCTTT
TRBJ1-1,TRBV7-2,many,NA,CASSSSGRTEAFF,TGTGCCAGCAGTTCTTCAGGGAGGACTGAAGCTTTCTTT
TRBJ2-1,TRBV6-1,NA,TRBD1,CASTSQGAQGNEQFF,TGTGCCAGCACATCACAGGGGGCGCAGGGCAATGAGCAGTTCTTC
TRBJ2-2,TRBV3-1,NA,NA,CASSQGGRAGTGELFF,TGTGCCAGCAGCCAAGGTGGCCGGGCGGGGACCGGGGAGCTGTTTTTT
TRBJ1-5,TRBV20-1,NA,NA,CSAKGDDQPQHF,TGCAGTGCTAAGGGGGATGATCAGCCCCAGCATTTT
TRBJ2-2,TRBV12-3/TRBV12-4,NA,NA,CASWGQGYTGELFF,TGTGCCAGCTGGGGCCAGGGGTACACCGGGGAGCTGTTTTTT
TRBJ2-2,TRBV25-1,many,NA,CASSGRDAITGELFF,TGTGCCAGCAGTGGCCGGGACGCAATCACCGGGGAGCTGTTTTTT
TRBJ1-1,TRBV18,NA,NA,CASSPQGLTEAFF,TGTGCCAGCTCACCACAGGGGTTGACTGAAGCTTTCTTT
TRBJ1-2,TRBV12-3/TRBV12-4,few,TRBD1,CASSLSQGVNYGYTF,TGTGCCAGCAGTTTAAGCCAGGGGGTAAATTATGGCTACACCTTC
TRBJ1-2,TRBV20-1,few,TRBD1,CSAEGQNVYGYTF,TGCAGTGCTGAGGGACAGAACGTCTATGGCTACACCTTC
TRBJ1-4,TRBV12-3/TRBV12-4,NA,TRBD1,CASSLGQPGEKLFF,TGTGCCAGCAGTCTGGGACAGCCGGGCGAAAAACTGTTTTTT
TRBJ2-7,TRBV20-1,many,NA,CSALRGGTYEQYF,TGCAGTGCCCTGAGGGGCGGCACCTACGAGCAGTACTTC
TRBJ2-1,TRBV6-2/TRBV6-3,many,NA,CASSYRGTYNEQFF,TGTGCCAGCAGTTACCGGGGCACCTACAATGAGCAGTTCTTC